A single sample gave rise to the 4 T cell receptor beta chains below, sequenced in a study of shared clonotypes between healthy human individuals. Only in-frame clones appear in the TCRdb table, and some are missing; sequencing was by immunoSEQ multiplex PCR. The table includes approximately 980,000 clones, approximately 80% detected once. The sequencing sample was made of memory CD4+ T cells sorted from blood. The subset was: CD45RA-negative fraction. All receptors derive from a man younger than 30 in good health.

The chain couples TRBV29-1 to TRBJ2-7, with TRBD1 identical over 11 bases. Germline V lookup: CDR1 SQVTM, CDR2 ANQGSEA. Unmatched junction bases numbered 6, after V lost 5 bases and J lost 0 bases. The CDR3 totals 15 residues. CDR3 amino acids: CSVTRDRGSSYEQYF. The CDR3 nucleotides read TGCAGCGTTACCCGGGACAGGGGGAGCTCCTACGAGCAGTACTTC.

The V call is TRBV9, the J call TRBJ1-6; 10 positions match TRBD1. The CDR3 loop spans 17 amino acids. Germline V CDR1 and CDR2: SGDLS, YYNGEE. Trimming took 4 bases from V and 5 from J; bases not matched to a gene: 9. The CDR3 DNA reads TGTGCCAGCAGCCACGCCCTCGGGACAGGGGATAATTCACCCCTCCACTTT. This encodes CASSHALGTGDNSPLHF.

The rearrangement joins TRBV2 to TRBJ2-7, with D possibly matching TRBD2 (5 bases). The ends were cut back, 2 bases at V and 0 bases at J, with 11 bases in the middle. From germline, CDR1 is SNHLY and CDR2 FYNNEI. The CDR3 sequence is 15 residues long. The CDR3 loop reads CASSETRAYSYEQYF. The DNA for the CDR3 is TGTGCCAGCAGTGAAACGAGGGCTTACTCCTACGAGCAGTACTTC.

The rearrangement uses TRBV11-2 and TRBJ2-3, with D tentatively TRBD1 or TRBD2 (5 bases each). The CDR3 has 14 residues. V dropped 4 bases and J dropped 3 bases, with 11 bases sitting between them. CDR1 and CDR2 from the germline V gene are SGHAT and FQNNGV. In DNA, the CDR3 is TGTGCCAGCAGCTACGAGGGGATTACAGATACGCAGTATTTT. Its protein is CASSYEGITDTQYF.